This is a list of T cell receptor beta chains from one sample in a study of CD8+ T cells in alopecia areata. Profiling relied on immunoSEQ multiplex PCR, and the TCRdb table lists in-frame clones only, not all of them. Of about 200,000 clones detected, less than 75% appear once; the ten largest clones hold 1.5% to 2%. This specimen consisted of CD4+ T cells sorted from blood, obtained at week 4, from a patient treated with tofacitinib. These receptors were obtained from a human donor with alopecia areata. Each CDR3 is given with its conserved first and last residue. Fields, in order: D gene, CDR3 length, clone size, V gene, J gene, CDR3 protein, CDR3 DNA. A D gene is named only where the DNA matches it firmly. Some rows mark clone size as missing; the rest say once, few, many or name a class of expanded clone.

d_gene: .
len: 12
abundance: .
v_gene: TRBV29-1
j_gene: TRBJ2-7
CDR3aa: CSVGQPSYEQYF
CDR3nt: TGCAGCGTTGGACAGCCATCCTACGAGCAGTACTTC

d_gene: .
len: 13
abundance: few
v_gene: TRBV29-1
j_gene: TRBJ1-1
CDR3aa: CSVERAGGTEAFF
CDR3nt: TGCAGCGTTGAAAGGGCCGGGGGGACTGAAGCTTTCTTT

d_gene: .
len: 14
abundance: few
v_gene: TRBV4-3
j_gene: TRBJ1-4
CDR3aa: CASSQGSANEKLFF
CDR3nt: TGCGCCAGCAGCCAAGGGTCTGCTAATGAAAAACTGTTTTTT

d_gene: .
len: 14
abundance: many
v_gene: TRBV6-1
j_gene: TRBJ1-6
CDR3aa: CASSSGPYNSPLHF
CDR3nt: TGTGCCAGCAGCTCGGGACCGTATAATTCACCCCTCCACTTT

d_gene: .
len: 12
abundance: many
v_gene: TRBV2
j_gene: TRBJ2-1
CDR3aa: CASSEAIQRAFF
CDR3nt: TGTGCCAGCAGTGAAGCAATCCAGCGCGCGTTCTTC

d_gene: .
len: 16
abundance: .
v_gene: TRBV9
j_gene: TRBJ2-3
CDR3aa: CASSVGASDFADTQYF
CDR3nt: TGTGCCAGCAGCGTCGGGGCTAGCGACTTTGCAGATACGCAGTATTTT

d_gene: TRBD2
len: 17
abundance: .
v_gene: TRBV25-1
j_gene: TRBJ2-3
CDR3aa: CASSLGLAGGRTDTQYF
CDR3nt: TGTGCCAGCAGCCTGGGACTAGCGGGGGGGAGAACAGATACGCAGTATTTT

d_gene: .
len: 17
abundance: .
v_gene: TRBV4-1
j_gene: TRBJ2-3
CDR3aa: CASSPIGKGRGTDTQYF
CDR3nt: TGCGCCAGCAGCCCAATTGGGAAGGGACGGGGCACAGATACGCAGTATTTT

d_gene: TRBD2
len: 15
abundance: .
v_gene: TRBV2
j_gene: TRBJ2-3
CDR3aa: CASRKRGPSTDTQYF
CDR3nt: TGTGCCAGCCGTAAGCGGGGGCCAAGCACAGATACGCAGTATTTT

d_gene: .
len: 14
abundance: .
v_gene: TRBV30
j_gene: TRBJ2-5
CDR3aa: CAWSVQQPQETQYF
CDR3nt: TGTGCCTGGAGTGTTCAGCAGCCCCAAGAGACCCAGTACTTC

d_gene: TRBD1
len: 16
abundance: .
v_gene: TRBV28
j_gene: TRBJ2-5
CDR3aa: CASNQVGTGAGETQYF
CDR3nt: TGTGCCAGCAATCAAGTAGGCACAGGGGCAGGGGAGACCCAGTACTTC

d_gene: .
len: 13
abundance: .
v_gene: TRBV29-1
j_gene: TRBJ1-1
CDR3aa: CSVRQDPNTEAFF
CDR3nt: TGCAGCGTTAGACAGGACCCGAACACTGAAGCTTTCTTT

d_gene: .
len: 16
abundance: few
v_gene: TRBV6-5
j_gene: TRBJ1-1
CDR3aa: CASSYSALLTNTEAFF
CDR3nt: TGTGCCAGCAGTTACTCCGCTCTACTGACGAACACTGAAGCTTTCTTT

d_gene: TRBD1
len: 12
abundance: few
v_gene: TRBV29-1
j_gene: TRBJ2-7
CDR3aa: CSGWGQNYEQYF
CDR3nt: TGCAGCGGATGGGGACAGAACTACGAGCAGTACTTC

d_gene: TRBD1
len: 11
abundance: .
v_gene: TRBV29-1
j_gene: TRBJ1-1
CDR3aa: CSVQGSTEAFF
CDR3nt: TGCAGCGTACAGGGGAGTACTGAAGCTTTCTTT

d_gene: .
len: 15
abundance: .
v_gene: TRBV29-1
j_gene: TRBJ2-5
CDR3aa: CSVAVGRGFGETQYF
CDR3nt: TGCAGCGTTGCAGTGGGACGGGGATTTGGAGAGACCCAGTACTTC

d_gene: .
len: 14
abundance: .
v_gene: TRBV29-1
j_gene: TRBJ1-2
CDR3aa: CSVQSQGQGVGYTF
CDR3nt: TGCAGCGTACAATCACAGGGACAAGGAGTTGGCTACACCTTC

d_gene: .
len: 15
abundance: many
v_gene: TRBV7-3
j_gene: TRBJ2-1
CDR3aa: CASSLWGARPQRKFF
CDR3nt: TGTGCCAGCAGCTTATGGGGGGCGCGGCCACAAAGGAAGTTCTTC

d_gene: .
len: 13
abundance: .
v_gene: TRBV5-6
j_gene: TRBJ2-1
CDR3aa: CASSQGLINEQFF
CDR3nt: TGTGCCAGCAGCCAGGGACTCATCAATGAGCAGTTCTTC

d_gene: TRBD2
len: 17
abundance: .
v_gene: TRBV5-1
j_gene: TRBJ2-1
CDR3aa: CASNPGLAGGPGNEQFF
CDR3nt: TGCGCCAGCAACCCGGGACTAGCGGGGGGGCCTGGCAATGAGCAGTTCTTC

d_gene: TRBD1
len: 15
abundance: .
v_gene: TRBV30
j_gene: TRBJ1-1
CDR3aa: CALATGTGIRTEAFF
CDR3nt: TGTGCCTTAGCTACCGGGACAGGGATTCGAACTGAAGCTTTCTTT

d_gene: TRBD1
len: 15
abundance: few
v_gene: TRBV11-3
j_gene: TRBJ2-2
CDR3aa: CASSLFDRATGELFF
CDR3nt: TGTGCCAGCAGCTTATTCGACAGGGCGACCGGGGAGCTGTTTTTT

d_gene: TRBD1
len: 18
abundance: .
v_gene: TRBV9
j_gene: TRBJ2-3
CDR3aa: CASSLRPLGGQNTDTQYF
CDR3nt: TGTGCCAGCAGCCTCCGCCCGCTAGGGGGACAGAACACAGATACGCAGTATTTT

d_gene: TRBD1
len: 14
abundance: .
v_gene: TRBV6-6
j_gene: TRBJ1-2
CDR3aa: CASRPGQGLYGYTF
CDR3nt: TGTGCCAGCAGGCCGGGACAGGGCCTCTATGGCTACACCTTC

d_gene: TRBD1
len: 13
abundance: .
v_gene: TRBV29-1
j_gene: TRBJ2-3
CDR3aa: CSVNRGAADTQYF
CDR3nt: TGCAGCGTTAACAGGGGAGCGGCAGATACGCAGTATTTT

d_gene: TRBD2
len: 15
abundance: .
v_gene: TRBV29-1
j_gene: TRBJ2-5
CDR3aa: CSVVGLAGGRETQYF
CDR3nt: TGCAGCGTTGTCGGTCTAGCGGGGGGCCGGGAGACCCAGTACTTC

d_gene: .
len: 13
abundance: once
v_gene: TRBV30
j_gene: TRBJ1-1
CDR3aa: CAWNRQEGIESFF
CDR3nt: TGTGCCTGGAATCGGCAGGAGGGGATTGAGTCTTTCTTT

d_gene: .
len: 15
abundance: few
v_gene: TRBV2
j_gene: TRBJ2-3
CDR3aa: CASRVSGLSTDTQYF
CDR3nt: TGTGCCAGCAGGGTTAGCGGACTTAGCACAGATACGCAGTATTTT

d_gene: TRBD1
len: 13
abundance: .
v_gene: TRBV7-2
j_gene: TRBJ2-7
CDR3aa: CASRSYQGDEQYF
CDR3nt: TGTGCCAGCAGGTCCTACCAGGGGGACGAGCAGTACTTC

d_gene: TRBD1
len: 15
abundance: few
v_gene: TRBV10-3
j_gene: TRBJ2-2
CDR3aa: CAISEDRGNTGELFF
CDR3nt: TGTGCCATCAGTGAGGACAGGGGTAACACCGGGGAGCTGTTTTTT

d_gene: .
len: 15
abundance: .
v_gene: TRBV29-1
j_gene: TRBJ2-1
CDR3aa: CSVVPTRRRDNEQFF
CDR3nt: TGCAGCGTTGTTCCCACTAGGAGGAGGGACAATGAGCAGTTCTTC

d_gene: TRBD2
len: 15
abundance: once
v_gene: TRBV4-1
j_gene: TRBJ2-1
CDR3aa: CASSHESGGFNEQFF
CDR3nt: TGCGCCAGCAGCCACGAAAGCGGGGGGTTCAATGAGCAGTTCTTC

d_gene: .
len: 12
abundance: few
v_gene: TRBV29-1
j_gene: TRBJ2-7
CDR3aa: CSVRGVWDEQYF
CDR3nt: TGCAGCGTCCGGGGAGTGTGGGACGAGCAGTACTTC

d_gene: TRBD1
len: 14
abundance: .
v_gene: TRBV5-1
j_gene: TRBJ1-6
CDR3aa: CASSLGQGTSPLHF
CDR3nt: TGCGCCAGCAGCTTGGGACAGGGGACCTCACCCCTCCACTTT

d_gene: .
len: 15
abundance: .
v_gene: TRBV30
j_gene: TRBJ1-2
CDR3aa: CAWSRSGARLYGYTF
CDR3nt: TGTGCCTGGAGTAGGTCCGGGGCAAGACTTTATGGCTACACCTTC